These T cell receptor beta chains were read from a single sample in a study of blood T cell repertoires in COVID-19. Data came from immunoSEQ multiplex PCR; TCRdb stores just in-frame clones and leaves some out. Seen here are 140,000 or so clones, around 76% observed once, and the top ten hold roughly 4.2%. The specimen sequenced was peripheral blood. Receptors originate from a man aged 55 to 69 with acute or convalescent COVID-19. Both conserved end residues are part of each CDR3. D genes are given only for firm matches. Some rows mark clone size as missing; the rest say once, few, many or name a class of expanded clone.

J,D,V,size,CDR3,DNA
TRBJ1-1,.,TRBV6-5,.,CASRPPGRGNTEAFF,TGTGCCAGCAGGCCTCCAGGGCGGGGGAACACTGAAGCTTTCTTT
TRBJ1-1,TRBD1,TRBV3-1/TRBV3-2,few,CASSQGQGRTEAFF,TGTGCCAGCAGCCAGGGACAGGGTCGAACTGAAGCTTTCTTT
TRBJ2-3,.,TRBV5-4,.,CASSPRGSTDTQYF,TGTGCCAGCAGCCCTCGGGGGAGCACAGATACGCAGTATTTT
TRBJ1-4,.,TRBV7-9,.,CASSFLTTGREKLFF,TGTGCCAGCAGCTTTCTGACGACTGGGAGGGAAAAACTGTTTTTT
TRBJ1-1,.,TRBV11-2,.,CASSFNMNTEAFF,TGTGCCAGCAGCTTTAATATGAACACTGAAGCTTTCTTT
TRBJ2-1,.,TRBV2,.,CASSSGFEQFF,TGTGCCAGCAGTTCAGGGTTTGAGCAGTTCTTC
TRBJ2-3,.,TRBV9,many,CASSARLGGGSGADTQYF,TGTGCCAGCAGCGCCCGGCTTGGGGGAGGAAGCGGCGCAGATACGCAGTATTTT
TRBJ2-7,TRBD2,TRBV28,.,CASSFGGLAESSYEQYF,TGTGCCAGCAGTTTTGGGGGACTAGCGGAGAGCTCCTACGAGCAGTACTTC
TRBJ1-2,.,TRBV28,.,CASSLGGYGYTF,TGTGCCAGCAGTTTAGGGGGGTACGGCTACACCTTC
TRBJ1-5,TRBD1,TRBV28,once,CASSPPGQGFQPQHF,TGTGCCAGCAGTCCCCCGGGACAGGGGTTCCAGCCCCAGCATTTT
TRBJ2-3,TRBD2,TRBV3-1/TRBV3-2,.,CASSPHSGGGTDTQYF,TGTGCCAGCAGCCCCCACAGCGGGGGCGGGACAGATACGCAGTATTTT
TRBJ2-7,TRBD1,TRBV5-5,.,CASSLGQGAIYEQYF,TGTGCCAGCAGCTTGGGCCAGGGGGCGATTTACGAGCAGTACTTC
TRBJ2-3,TRBD2,TRBV29-1,.,CSVELAGEGDTQYF,TGCAGCGTTGAACTAGCGGGGGAGGGAGATACGCAGTATTTT
TRBJ2-1,.,TRBV11-2,once,CASSRNAMRQFF,TGTGCCAGCAGCCGAAACGCCATGCGGCAGTTCTTC
TRBJ1-1,TRBD1,TRBV10-3,.,CAISKTGDTEAFF,TGTGCCATCAGTAAGACAGGGGACACTGAAGCTTTCTTT
TRBJ2-3,TRBD2,TRBV18,.,CASSPDPAGGTDTQYF,TGTGCCAGCTCACCAGATCCAGCGGGAGGCACAGATACGCAGTATTTT
TRBJ2-1,TRBD2,TRBV5-1,.,CASSSLAGPLNEQFF,TGCGCCAGCAGCTCGTTAGCGGGACCTCTAAATGAGCAGTTCTTC
TRBJ2-3,TRBD2,TRBV19,.,CASSNSGLVRPNTQYF,TGTGCCAGTAGTAACAGCGGACTAGTCCGCCCGAATACGCAGTATTTT
TRBJ1-6,.,TRBV7-9,.,CASSPLSSYNSPLHF,TGTGCCAGCAGCCCACTCTCCTCCTATAATTCACCCCTCCACTTT
TRBJ2-7,.,TRBV3-1/TRBV3-2,.,CASSLAYRYEQYF,TGTGCCAGCAGCCTCGCGTACCGCTACGAGCAGTACTTC
TRBJ2-1,.,TRBV1,few,CTSSQDQEGGLTNEQFF,TGCACCAGCAGCCAAGATCAGGAGGGAGGGCTTACAAATGAGCAGTTCTTC
TRBJ2-7,.,TRBV10-3,.,CAILGGGHYEQYF,TGTGCCATCTTGGGCGGGGGACACTACGAGCAGTACTTC